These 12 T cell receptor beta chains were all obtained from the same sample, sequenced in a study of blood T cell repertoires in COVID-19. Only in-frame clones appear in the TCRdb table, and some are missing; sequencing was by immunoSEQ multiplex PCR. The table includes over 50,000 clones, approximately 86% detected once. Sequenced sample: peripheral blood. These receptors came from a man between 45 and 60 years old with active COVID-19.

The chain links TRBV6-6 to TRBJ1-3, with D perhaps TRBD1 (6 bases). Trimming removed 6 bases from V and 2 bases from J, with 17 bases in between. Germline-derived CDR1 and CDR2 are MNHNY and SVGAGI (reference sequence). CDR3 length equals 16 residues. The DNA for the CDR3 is TGTGCCAGCAGAAGGACAGCAAGCCCAACTGGAAACACCATATATTTT. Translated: CASRRTASPTGNTIYF.

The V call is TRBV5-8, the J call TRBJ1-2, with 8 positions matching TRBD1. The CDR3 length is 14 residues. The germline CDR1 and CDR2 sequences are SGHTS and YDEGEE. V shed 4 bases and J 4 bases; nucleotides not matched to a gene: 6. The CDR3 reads CASSRQQGGYGYTF. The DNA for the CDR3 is TGTGCCAGCAGCCGGCAACAGGGGGGCTATGGCTACACCTTC.

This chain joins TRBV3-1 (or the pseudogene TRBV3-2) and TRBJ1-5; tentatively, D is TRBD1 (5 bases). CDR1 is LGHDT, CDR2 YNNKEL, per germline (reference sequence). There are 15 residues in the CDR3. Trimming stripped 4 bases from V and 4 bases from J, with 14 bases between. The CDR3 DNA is TGTGCCAGCAGCCTGCTAAGGGGTAGAAATCAGCCCCAGCATTTT. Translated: CASSLLRGRNQPQHF.

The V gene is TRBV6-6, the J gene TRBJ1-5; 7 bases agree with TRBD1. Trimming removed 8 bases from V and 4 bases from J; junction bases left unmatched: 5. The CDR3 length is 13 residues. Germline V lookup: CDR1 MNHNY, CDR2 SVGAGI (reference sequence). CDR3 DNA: TGTGCCAGCGGAACAGGGGTGAATCAGCCCCAGCATTTT. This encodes CASGTGVNQPQHF.

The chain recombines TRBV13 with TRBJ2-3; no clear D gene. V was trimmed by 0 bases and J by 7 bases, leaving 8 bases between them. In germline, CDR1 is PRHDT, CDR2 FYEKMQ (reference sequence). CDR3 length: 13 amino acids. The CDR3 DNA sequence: TGTGCCAGCAGCTTAGGATCACAGAATACGCAGTATTTT. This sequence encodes CASSLGSQNTQYF.

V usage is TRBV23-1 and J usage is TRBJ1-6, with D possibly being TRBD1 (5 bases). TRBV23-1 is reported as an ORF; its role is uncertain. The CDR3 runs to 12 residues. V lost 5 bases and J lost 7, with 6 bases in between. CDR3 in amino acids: CASSDRNSPLHF. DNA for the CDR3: TGCGCCAGCAGTGACAGAAATTCACCCCTCCACTTT.

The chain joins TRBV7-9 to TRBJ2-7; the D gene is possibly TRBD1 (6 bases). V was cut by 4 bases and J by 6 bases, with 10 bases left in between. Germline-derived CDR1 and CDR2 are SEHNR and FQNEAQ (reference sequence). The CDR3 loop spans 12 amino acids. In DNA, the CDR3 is TGTGCCAGCAGCTCGAGGGGGTTCGAGCAGTACTTC. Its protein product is CASSSRGFEQYF.

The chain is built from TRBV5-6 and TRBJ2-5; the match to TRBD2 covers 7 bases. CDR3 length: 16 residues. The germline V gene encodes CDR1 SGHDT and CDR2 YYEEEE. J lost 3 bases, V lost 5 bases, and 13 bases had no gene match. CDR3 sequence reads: CASSSPGTTRKETQYF. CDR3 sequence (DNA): TGTGCCAGCAGTTCTCCCGGGACTACAAGGAAAGAGACCCAGTACTTC.

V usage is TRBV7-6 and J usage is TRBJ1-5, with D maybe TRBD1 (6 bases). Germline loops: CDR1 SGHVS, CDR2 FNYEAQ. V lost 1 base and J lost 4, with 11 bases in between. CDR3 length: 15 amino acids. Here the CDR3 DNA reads TGTGCCAGCAGCTTAGAGGGGGATGGGAATCAGCCCCAGCATTTT. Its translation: CASSLEGDGNQPQHF. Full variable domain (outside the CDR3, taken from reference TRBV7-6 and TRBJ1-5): GAGVSQSPRYKVTKRGQDVALRCDPISGHVSLYWYRQALGQGPEFLTYFNYEAQQDKSGLPNDRFSAERPEGSISTLTIQRTEQRDSAMYRCASSLEGDGNQPQHFGDGTRLSIL.

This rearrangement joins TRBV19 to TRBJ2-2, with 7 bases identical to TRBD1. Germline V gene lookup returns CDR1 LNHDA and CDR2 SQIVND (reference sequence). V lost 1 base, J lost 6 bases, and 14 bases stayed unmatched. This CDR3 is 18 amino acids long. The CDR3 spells CASSIVQGVVIVSGELFF. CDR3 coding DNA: TGTGCCAGTAGTATAGTGCAGGGGGTCGTAATTGTGTCCGGGGAGCTGTTTTTT.

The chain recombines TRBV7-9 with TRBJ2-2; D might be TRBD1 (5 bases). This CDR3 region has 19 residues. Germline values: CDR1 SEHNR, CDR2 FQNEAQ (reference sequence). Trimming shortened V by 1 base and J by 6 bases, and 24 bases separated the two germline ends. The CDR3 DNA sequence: TGTGCCAGCAGCTTAGGCCCAGGGCGTTGGTATAGGGTGCCCGGGGAGCTGTTTTTT. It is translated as CASSLGPGRWYRVPGELFF.

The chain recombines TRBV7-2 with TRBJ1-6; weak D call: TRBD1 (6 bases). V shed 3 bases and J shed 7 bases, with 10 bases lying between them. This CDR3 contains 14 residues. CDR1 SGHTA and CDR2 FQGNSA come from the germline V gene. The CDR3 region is CASSLWGQNSPLHF. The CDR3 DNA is TGTGCCAGCAGCTTGTGGGGGCAAAATTCACCCCTCCACTTT.